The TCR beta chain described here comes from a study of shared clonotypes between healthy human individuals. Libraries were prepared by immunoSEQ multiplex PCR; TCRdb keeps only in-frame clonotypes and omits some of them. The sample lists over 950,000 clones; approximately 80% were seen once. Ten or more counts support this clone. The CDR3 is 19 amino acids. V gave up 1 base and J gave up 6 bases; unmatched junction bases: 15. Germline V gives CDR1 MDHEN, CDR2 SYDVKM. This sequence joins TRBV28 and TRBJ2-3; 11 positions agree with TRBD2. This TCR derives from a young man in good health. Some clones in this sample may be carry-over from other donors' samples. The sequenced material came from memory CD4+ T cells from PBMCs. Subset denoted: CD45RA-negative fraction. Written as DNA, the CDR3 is TGTGCCAGCAGTTTATTAGGAAGGGGTAGCGGGAGGGCCCTCGATACGCAGTATTTT. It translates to CASSLLGRGSGRALDTQYF.